Shown below are 5 T cell receptor beta chains from a single sample sequenced in a study of identical twins. TCRdb called the 5' RACE reads again in MiXCR, with one record for every CDR3 protein. The data hold around 340,000 distinct CDR3 sequences, with roughly 9% observed a single time. Sequenced input: naive T cells sorted from blood. Source of these receptors: a woman between 45 and 60 years old in good health.

This clonotype was counted many times. This rearrangement joins TRBV5-1 to TRBJ2-5; the D is unclear. With 4 bases removed from V and 0 bases from J, the gap between germline ends came to 4 bases. The CDR3 consists of 12 residues. Germline V gene sequence: CDR1 SGHRS, CDR2 YFSETQ. The CDR3, as DNA: TGCGCCAGCAGCCTGTACCAAGAGACCCAGTACTTC. It is translated as CASSLYQETQYF.

The chain joins TRBV6-6 to TRBJ2-7; perhaps D is TRBD1 or TRBD2 (7 bases each). V shed 4 bases and J shed 5 bases, with 15 bases lying between them. The CDR3 runs 14 residues. The germline V gene encodes CDR1 MNHNY and CDR2 SVGAGI (reference sequence). The CDR3 is CASSSGGGYDEQYF. The DNA of the CDR3 is TGTGCCAGCAGTTCAGGGGGGGGATACGACGAGCAGTACTTC.

This clonotype has only a few counts. The rearrangement joins TRBV14 to TRBJ1-1, with D unresolved. CDR3 length: 13 residues. Germline V gene sequence: CDR1 SGHDN, CDR2 FVKESK. Trimming removed 1 base at V and 6 bases at J, with 9 bases between. The DNA of the CDR3 is TGTGCCAGCAGCCAAGCGCTCAAGGCTGAAGCTTTCTTT. The encoded protein is CASSQALKAEAFF.

This clonotype was recorded only once. This may stem from a read error, because a much larger clone lies one nucleotide away. A read error is likely, as this CDR3 ends without the conserved phenylalanine or tryptophan. The chain combines TRBV12-3 or TRBV12-4 with TRBJ2-3; a weak D match, TRBD1 (5 bases). This CDR3 region has 12 residues. Trimming stripped 5 bases from V and 6 bases from J, with 9 bases between. The CDR3 DNA reads TGTGCCAGCAGTCGACAGATTGATACGCAGTATTTG. Translation gives CASSRQIDTQYL.

The table lists this clonotype with a few counts. This chain connects TRBV6-1 to TRBJ1-3, with D hard to call. CDR3 size: 18 residues. V lost 5 bases and J 0 bases, leaving 20 bases between the germline ends. Per the germline V gene, CDR1 is MNHNS and CDR2 is SASEGT. The CDR3 DNA reads as TGTGCCAGCAGTCCTCGGACGGCTACACCAGGCTCTGGAAACACCATATATTTT. Its protein product is CASSPRTATPGSGNTIYF.